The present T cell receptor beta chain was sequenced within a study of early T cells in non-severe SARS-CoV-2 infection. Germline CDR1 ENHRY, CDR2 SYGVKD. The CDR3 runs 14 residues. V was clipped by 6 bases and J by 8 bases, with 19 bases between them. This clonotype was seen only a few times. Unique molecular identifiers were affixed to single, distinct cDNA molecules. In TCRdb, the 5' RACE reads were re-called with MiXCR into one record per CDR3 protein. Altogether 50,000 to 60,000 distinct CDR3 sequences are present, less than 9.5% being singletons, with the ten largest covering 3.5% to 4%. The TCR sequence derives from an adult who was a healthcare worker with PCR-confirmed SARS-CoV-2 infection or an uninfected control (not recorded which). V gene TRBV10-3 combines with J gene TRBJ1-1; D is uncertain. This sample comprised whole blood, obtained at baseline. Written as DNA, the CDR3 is TGTGCCATCAGCGGGGTCGACACGAAACGGGAAGCTTTCTTT. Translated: CAISGVDTKREAFF.